Below, one T cell receptor (beta chain) is given with its context. Libraries were prepared by immunoSEQ multiplex PCR; TCRdb keeps only in-frame clonotypes and omits some of them. There are hundreds of thousands of clones in the sample; around nine tenths occur only once, and 0.0095% to 0.011% lies in the top ten. V was pared by 0 bases and J by 1 base, with 10 bases between. The germline gives CDR1 LGHNA, CDR2 YNFKEQ. The CDR3 is 16 residues long. The data originate from a study of shared T cell receptors in the human thymus. The same specimen was also included in a second study, on human thymus T cells. That source adds: The people who donated were healthy Finnish babies having corrective surgery for congenital heart defects.

The chain combines TRBV4-2 with TRBJ1-5; the D gene is possibly TRBD1 (5 bases). Specimen: thymocytes. The clonotype was recovered from a boy in the first two years of life with a congenital heart defect. Written as DNA, the CDR3 is TGTGCCAGCAGCCAAGATCAGGGTGGCAGCAATCAGCCCCAGCATTTT. This translates into CASSQDQGGSNQPQHF.